This TCR beta chain stems from a study of T cells in Graves' hyperthyroidism and ophthalmopathy. This clonotype showed up just a few times. Germline values: CDR1 SQVTM, CDR2 ANQGSEA. Trimming removed 5 bases from V and 7 bases from J, with 9 bases in between. This CDR3 contains 10 residues. RNA transcripts yielded amplified TCR beta CDR3 regions. The HTBI primer set served for first-round RT-PCR of the TCR CDR3. TCRdb recomputed calls from the multiplex PCR reads with MiXCR, one row per CDR3 protein. The sample includes almost 600,000 distinct CDR3 sequences, 40% to 55% seen only once; the top ten take about 8.3%.

The V call is TRBV29-1, the J call TRBJ2-7; no clear D. Material for sequencing was peripheral blood or thyroid tissue (not recorded which). This TCR derives from a woman between 18 and 29 years old with Graves' hyperthyroidism. The CDR3: CSVTYNEQYF. The DNA of the CDR3 is TGCAGCGTTACCTACAATGAGCAGTACTTC.